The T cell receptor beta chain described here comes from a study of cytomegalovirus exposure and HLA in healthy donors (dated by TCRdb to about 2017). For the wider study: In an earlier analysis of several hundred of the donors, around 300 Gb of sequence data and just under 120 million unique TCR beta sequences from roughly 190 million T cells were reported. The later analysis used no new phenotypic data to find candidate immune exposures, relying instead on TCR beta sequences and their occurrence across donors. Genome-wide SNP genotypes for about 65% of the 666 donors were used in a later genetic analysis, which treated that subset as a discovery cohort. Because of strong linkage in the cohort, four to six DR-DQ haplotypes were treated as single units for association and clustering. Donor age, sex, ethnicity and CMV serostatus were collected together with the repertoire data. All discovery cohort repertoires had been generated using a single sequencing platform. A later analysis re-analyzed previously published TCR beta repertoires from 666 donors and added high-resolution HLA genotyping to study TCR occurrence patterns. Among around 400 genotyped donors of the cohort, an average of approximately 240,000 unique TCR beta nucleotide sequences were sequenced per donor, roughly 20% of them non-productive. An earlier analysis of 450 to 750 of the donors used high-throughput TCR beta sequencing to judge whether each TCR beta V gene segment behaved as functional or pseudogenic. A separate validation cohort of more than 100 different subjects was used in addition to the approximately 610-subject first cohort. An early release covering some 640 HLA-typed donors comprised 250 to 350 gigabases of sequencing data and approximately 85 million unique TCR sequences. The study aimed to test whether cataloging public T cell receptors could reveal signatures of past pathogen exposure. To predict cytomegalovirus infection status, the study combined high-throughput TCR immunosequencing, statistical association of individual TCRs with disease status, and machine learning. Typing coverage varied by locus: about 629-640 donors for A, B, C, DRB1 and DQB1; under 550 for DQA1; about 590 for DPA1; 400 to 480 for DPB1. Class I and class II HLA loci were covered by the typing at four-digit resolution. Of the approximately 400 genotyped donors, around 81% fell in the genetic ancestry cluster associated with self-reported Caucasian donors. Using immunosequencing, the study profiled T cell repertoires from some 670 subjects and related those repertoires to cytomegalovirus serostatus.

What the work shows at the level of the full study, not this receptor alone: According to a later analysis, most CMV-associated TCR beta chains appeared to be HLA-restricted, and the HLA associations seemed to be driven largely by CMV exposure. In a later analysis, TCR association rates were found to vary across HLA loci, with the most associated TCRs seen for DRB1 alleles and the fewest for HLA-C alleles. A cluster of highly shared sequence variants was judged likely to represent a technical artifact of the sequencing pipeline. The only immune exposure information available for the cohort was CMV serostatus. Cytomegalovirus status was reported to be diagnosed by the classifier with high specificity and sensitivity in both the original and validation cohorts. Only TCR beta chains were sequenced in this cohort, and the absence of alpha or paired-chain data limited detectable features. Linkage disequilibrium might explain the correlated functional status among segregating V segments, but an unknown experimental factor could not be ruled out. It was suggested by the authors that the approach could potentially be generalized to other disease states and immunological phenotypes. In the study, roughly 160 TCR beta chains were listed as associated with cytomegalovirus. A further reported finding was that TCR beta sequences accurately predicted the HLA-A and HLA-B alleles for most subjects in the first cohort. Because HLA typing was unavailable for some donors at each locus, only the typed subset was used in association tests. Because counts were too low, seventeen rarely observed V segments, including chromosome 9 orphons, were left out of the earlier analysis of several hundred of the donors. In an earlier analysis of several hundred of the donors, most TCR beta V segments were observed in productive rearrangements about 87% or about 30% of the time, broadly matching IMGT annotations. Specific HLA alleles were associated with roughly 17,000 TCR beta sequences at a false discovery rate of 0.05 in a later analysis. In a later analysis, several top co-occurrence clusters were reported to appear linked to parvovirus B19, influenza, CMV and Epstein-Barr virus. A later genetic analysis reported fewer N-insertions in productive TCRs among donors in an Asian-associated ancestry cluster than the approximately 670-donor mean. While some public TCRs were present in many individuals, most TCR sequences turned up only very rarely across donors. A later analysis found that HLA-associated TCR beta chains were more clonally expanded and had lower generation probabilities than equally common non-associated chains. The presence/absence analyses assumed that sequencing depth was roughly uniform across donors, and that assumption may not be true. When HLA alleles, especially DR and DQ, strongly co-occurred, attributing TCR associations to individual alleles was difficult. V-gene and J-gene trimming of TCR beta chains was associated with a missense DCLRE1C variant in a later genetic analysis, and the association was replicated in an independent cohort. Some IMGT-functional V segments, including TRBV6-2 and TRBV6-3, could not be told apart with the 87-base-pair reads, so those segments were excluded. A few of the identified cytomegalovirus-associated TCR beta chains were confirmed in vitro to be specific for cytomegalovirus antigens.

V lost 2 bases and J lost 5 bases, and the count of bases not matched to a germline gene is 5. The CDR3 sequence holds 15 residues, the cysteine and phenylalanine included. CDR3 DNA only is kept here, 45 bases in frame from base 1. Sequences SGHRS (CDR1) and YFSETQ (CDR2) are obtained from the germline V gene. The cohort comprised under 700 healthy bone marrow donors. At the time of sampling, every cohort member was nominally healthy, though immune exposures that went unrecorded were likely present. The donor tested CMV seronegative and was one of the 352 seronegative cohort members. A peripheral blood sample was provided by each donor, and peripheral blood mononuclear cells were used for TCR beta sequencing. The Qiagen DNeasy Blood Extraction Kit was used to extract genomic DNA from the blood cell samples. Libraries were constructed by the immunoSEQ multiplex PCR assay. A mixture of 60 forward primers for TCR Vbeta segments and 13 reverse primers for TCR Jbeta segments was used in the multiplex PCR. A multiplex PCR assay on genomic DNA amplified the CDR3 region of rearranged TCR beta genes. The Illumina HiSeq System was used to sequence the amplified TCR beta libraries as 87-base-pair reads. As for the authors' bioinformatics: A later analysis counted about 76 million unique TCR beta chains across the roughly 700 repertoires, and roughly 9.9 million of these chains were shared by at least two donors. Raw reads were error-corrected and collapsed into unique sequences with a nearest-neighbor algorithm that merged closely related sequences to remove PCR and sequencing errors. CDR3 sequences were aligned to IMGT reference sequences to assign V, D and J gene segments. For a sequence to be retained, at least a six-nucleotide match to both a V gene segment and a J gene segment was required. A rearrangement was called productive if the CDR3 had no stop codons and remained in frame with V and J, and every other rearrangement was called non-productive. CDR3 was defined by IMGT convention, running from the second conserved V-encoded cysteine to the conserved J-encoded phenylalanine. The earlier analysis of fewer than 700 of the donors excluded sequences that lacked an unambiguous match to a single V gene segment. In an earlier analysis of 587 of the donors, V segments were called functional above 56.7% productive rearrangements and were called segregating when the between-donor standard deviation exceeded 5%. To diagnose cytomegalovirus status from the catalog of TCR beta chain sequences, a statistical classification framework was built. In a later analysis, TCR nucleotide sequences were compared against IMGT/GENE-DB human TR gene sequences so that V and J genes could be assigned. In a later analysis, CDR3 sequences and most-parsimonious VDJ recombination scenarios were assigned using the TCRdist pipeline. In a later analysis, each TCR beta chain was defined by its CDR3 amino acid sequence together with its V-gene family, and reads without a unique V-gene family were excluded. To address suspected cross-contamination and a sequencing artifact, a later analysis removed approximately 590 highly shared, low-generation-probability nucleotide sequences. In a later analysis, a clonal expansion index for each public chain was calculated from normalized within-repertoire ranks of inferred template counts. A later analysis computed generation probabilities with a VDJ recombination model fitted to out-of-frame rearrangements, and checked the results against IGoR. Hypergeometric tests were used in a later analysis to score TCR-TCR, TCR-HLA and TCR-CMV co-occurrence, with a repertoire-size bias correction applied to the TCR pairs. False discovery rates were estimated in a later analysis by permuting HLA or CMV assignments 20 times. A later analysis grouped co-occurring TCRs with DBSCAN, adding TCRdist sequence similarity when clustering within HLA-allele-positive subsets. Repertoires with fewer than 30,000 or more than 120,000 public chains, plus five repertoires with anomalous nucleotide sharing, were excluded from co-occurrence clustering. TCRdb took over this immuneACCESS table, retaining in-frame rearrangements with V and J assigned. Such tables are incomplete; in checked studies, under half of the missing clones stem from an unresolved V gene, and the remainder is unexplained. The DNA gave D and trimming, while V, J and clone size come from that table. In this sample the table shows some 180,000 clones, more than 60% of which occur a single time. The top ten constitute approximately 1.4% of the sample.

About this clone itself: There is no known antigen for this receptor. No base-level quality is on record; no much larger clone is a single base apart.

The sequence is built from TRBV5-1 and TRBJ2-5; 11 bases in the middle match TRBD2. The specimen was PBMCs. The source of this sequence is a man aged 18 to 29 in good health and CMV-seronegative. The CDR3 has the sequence CASSLLIAGGETQYF. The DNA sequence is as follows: TGCGCCAGCAGCTTACTAATAGCGGGAGGGGAGACCCAGTACTTC.